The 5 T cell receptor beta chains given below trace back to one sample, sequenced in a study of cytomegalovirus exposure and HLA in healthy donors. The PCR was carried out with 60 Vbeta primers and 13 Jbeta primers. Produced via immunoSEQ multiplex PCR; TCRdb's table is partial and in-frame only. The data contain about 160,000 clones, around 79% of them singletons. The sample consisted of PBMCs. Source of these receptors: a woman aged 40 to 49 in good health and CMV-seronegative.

The DNA of the CDR3 is TGCGCCAGCAGCCAAGGCACAGGGCCTAACTATGGCTACACCTTC. Translated: CASSQGTGPNYGYTF. The rearrangement joins TRBV4-1 to TRBJ1-2; D is possibly TRBD1 (6 bases). Germline loops: CDR1 MGHRA, CDR2 YSYEKL. V was trimmed by 1 base and J by 0 bases, leaving 9 bases between them. The CDR3 has 15 amino acids.

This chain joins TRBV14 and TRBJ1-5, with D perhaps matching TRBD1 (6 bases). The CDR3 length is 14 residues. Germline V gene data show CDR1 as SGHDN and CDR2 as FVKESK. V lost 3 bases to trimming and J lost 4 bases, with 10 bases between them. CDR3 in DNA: TGTGCCAGCAGCCACATGGACAGAAATCAGCCCCAGCATTTT. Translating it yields CASSHMDRNQPQHF.

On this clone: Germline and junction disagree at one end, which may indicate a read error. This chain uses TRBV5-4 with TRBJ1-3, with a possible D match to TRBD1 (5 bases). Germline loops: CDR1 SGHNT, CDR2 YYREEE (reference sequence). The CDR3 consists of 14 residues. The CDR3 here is CASSPGTEGPIIRF. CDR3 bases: TGTGCCAGCAGCCCCGGGACGGAGGGCCCCATAATTAGGTTT.

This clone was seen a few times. Here the CDR3 DNA reads TGTGCCAGCAGCGCCGGGACAGGGGGCCGGTATGGCTACACCTTC. It specifies CASSAGTGGRYGYTF. V gene TRBV9 combines with J gene TRBJ1-2, with TRBD1 matching 12 bases. CDR1 is SGDLS, CDR2 YYNGEE, per germline. This CDR3 contains 15 residues. Trimming at V came to 3 bases and at J to 5 bases, leaving 5 bases not matched to a gene.

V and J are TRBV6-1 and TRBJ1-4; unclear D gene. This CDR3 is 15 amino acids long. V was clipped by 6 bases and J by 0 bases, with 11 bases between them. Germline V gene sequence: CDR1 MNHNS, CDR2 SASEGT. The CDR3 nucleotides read TGTGCCAGCAGGGGTGACACCCCAACTAATGAAAAACTGTTTTTT. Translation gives CASRGDTPTNEKLFF.